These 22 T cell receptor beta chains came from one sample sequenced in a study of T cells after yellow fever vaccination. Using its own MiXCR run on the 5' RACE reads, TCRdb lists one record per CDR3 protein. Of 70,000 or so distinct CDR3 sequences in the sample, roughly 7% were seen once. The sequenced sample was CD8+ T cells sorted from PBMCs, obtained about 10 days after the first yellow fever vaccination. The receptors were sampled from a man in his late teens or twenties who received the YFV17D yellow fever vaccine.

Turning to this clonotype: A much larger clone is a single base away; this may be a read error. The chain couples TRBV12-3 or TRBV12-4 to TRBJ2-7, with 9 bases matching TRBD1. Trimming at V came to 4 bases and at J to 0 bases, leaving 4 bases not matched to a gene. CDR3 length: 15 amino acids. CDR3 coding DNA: TGTGCCAGCAGTTGGGGGACAGGGACCTCCTACGAGCAGTACGTC. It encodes CASSWGTGTSYEQYV.

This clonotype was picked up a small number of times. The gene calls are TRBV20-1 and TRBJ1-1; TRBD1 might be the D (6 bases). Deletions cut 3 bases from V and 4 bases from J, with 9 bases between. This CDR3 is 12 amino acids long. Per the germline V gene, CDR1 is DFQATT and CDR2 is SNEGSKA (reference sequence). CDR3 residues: CSASEGGTEAFF. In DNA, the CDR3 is TGCAGTGCTAGTGAGGGGGGCACTGAAGCTTTCTTT.

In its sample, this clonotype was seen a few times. The CDR3 is CASSSSPYNEAFF. For the CDR3, the DNA is TGTGCCAGCAGTTCTTCACCTTATAATGAAGCTTTCTTT. The V call is TRBV6-2 or TRBV6-3, the J call TRBJ1-1, with D unresolved. Per germline, CDR1 MNHEY and CDR2 SVGEGT. V lost 4 bases to trimming and J lost 7 bases, with 13 bases between them. The CDR3 covers 13 residues.

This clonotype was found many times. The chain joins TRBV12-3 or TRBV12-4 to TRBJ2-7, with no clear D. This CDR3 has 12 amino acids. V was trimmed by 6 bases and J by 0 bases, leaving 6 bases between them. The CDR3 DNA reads TGTGCCAGCAGCTCAATCTCCTACGAGCAGTACTTC. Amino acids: CASSSISYEQYF.

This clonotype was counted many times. The CDR3 bases are TGTGCCAGCAGTGGGGTGACTGGGAGCACAGATACGCAGTATTTT. Amino acids: CASSGVTGSTDTQYF. The J gene is TRBJ2-3, the V gene TRBV6-1; no clear D gene. CDR3 length equals 15 residues. CDR1 and CDR2 from the germline V gene are MNHNS and SASEGT. With 4 bases removed from V and 0 bases from J, the gap between germline ends came to 11 bases.

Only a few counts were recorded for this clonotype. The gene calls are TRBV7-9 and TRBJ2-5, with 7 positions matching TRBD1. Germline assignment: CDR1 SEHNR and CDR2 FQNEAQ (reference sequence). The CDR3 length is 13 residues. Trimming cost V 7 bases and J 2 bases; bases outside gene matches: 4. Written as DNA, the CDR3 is TGTGCCAGCAATCCGGACAGGCAAGAGACCCAGTACTTC. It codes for CASNPDRQETQYF.

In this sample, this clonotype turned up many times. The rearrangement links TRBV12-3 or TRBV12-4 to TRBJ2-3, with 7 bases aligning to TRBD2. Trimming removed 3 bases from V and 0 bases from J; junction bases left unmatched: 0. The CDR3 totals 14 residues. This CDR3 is CASSLGGSTDTQYF. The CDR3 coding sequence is TGTGCCAGCAGTTTGGGGGGGAGCACAGATACGCAGTATTTT.

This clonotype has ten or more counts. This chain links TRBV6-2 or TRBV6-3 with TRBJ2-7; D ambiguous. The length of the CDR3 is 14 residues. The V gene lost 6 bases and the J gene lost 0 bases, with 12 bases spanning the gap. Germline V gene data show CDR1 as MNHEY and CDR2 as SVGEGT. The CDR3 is CASSLYLSSYEQYV. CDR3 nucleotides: TGTGCCAGCAGCCTTTATCTGAGCTCCTACGAGCAGTACGTC.

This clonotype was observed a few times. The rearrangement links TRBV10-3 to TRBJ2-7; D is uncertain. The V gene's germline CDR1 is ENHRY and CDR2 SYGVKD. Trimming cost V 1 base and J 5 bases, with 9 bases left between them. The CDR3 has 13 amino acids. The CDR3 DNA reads TGTGCCATCAGTGAGTTGGGCAGCGACGAGCAGTACGTC. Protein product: CAISELGSDEQYV.

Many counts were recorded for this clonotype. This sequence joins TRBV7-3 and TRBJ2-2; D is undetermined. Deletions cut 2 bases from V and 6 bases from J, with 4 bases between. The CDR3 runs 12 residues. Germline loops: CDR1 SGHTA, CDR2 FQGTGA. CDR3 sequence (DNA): TGTGCCAGCAGCTTAGTTCCCGGGGAGCTGTTTTTT. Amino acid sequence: CASSLVPGELFF.

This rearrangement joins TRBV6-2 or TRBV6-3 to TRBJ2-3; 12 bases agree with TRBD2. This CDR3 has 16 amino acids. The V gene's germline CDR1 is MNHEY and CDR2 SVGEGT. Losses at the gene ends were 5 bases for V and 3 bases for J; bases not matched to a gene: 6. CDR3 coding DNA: TGTGCCAGCAGTCCCACTAGCGGGGGGCGAACAGATACGCAGTATTTT. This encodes CASSPTSGGRTDTQYF.

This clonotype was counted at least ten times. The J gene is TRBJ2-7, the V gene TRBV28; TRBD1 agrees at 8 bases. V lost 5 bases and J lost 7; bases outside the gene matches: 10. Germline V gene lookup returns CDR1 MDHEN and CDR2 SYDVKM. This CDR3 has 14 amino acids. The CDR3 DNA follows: TGTGCCAGCAGTCCTACCGGGACAGGACCTGAGCAGTACGTC. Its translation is CASSPTGTGPEQYV.

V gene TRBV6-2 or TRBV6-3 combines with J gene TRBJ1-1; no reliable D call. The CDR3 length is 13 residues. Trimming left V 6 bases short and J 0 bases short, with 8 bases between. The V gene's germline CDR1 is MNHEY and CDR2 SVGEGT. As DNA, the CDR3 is TGTGCCAGCAGGGGCACGGTGAACACTGAAGCTTTCTTT. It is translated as CASRGTVNTEAFF.

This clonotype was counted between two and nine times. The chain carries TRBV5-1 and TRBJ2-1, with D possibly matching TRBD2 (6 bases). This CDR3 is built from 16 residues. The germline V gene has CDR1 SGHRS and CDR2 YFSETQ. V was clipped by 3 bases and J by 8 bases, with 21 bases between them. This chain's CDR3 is CASSSKTSSLIDEQFF. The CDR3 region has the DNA TGCGCCAGCAGCTCAAAAACTAGCTCGCTAATCGATGAGCAGTTCTTC. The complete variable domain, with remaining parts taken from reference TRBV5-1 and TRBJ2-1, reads KAGVTQTPRYLIKTRGQQVTLSCSPISGHRSVSWYQQTPGQGLQFLFEYFSETQRNKGNFPGRFSGRQFSNSRSEMNVSTLELGDSALYLCASSSKTSSLIDEQFFGPGTRLTVL.

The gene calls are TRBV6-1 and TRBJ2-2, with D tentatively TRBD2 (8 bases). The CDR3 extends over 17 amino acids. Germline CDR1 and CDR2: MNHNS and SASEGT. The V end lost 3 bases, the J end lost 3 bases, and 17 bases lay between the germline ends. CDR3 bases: TGTGCCAGCAGTGACCCCCGGGAGGGGGCGGACACCGGGGAGCTGTTTTTT. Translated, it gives CASSDPREGADTGELFF.

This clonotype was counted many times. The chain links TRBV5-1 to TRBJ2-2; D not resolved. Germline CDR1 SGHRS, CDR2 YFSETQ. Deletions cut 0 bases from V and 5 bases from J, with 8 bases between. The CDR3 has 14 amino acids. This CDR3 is CASSLARLTGELFF. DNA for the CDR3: TGCGCCAGCAGCTTGGCCAGGCTGACCGGGGAGCTGTTTTTT.

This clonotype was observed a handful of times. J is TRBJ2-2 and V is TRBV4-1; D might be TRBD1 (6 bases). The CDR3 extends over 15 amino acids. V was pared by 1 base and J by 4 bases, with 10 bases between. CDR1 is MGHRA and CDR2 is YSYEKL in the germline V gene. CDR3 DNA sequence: TGCGCCAGCAGCCAAGCTGGGGGCGGCACCGGGGAGCTGTTTTTT. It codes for CASSQAGGGTGELFF.

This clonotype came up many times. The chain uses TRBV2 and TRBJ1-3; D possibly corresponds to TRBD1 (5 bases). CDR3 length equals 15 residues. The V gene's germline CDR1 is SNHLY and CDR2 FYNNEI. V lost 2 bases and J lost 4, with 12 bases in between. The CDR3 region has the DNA TGTGCCAGCAGTGAACTCGGGGGAGGCGGAAACACCATATATTTT. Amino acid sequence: CASSELGGGGNTIYF.

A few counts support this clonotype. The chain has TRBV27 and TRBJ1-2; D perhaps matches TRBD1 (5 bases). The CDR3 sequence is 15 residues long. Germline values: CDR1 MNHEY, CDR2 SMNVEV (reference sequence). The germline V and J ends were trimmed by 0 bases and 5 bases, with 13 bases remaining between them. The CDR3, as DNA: TGTGCCAGCAGTTTATCGAAGGGGCTCTGGTATGGCTACACCTTC. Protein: CASSLSKGLWYGYTF.

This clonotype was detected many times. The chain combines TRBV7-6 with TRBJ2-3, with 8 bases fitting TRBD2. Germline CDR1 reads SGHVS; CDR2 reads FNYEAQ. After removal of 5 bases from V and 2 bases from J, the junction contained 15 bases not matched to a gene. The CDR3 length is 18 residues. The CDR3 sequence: CASSQKSGGHALTDTQYF. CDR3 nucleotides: TGTGCCAGCAGCCAAAAAAGCGGGGGCCACGCCCTCACAGATACGCAGTATTTT.

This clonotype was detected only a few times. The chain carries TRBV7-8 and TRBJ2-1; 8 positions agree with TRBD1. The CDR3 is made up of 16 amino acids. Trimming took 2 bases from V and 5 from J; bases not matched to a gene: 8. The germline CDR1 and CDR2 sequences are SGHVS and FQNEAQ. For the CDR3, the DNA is TGTGCCAGCAGCTTATACCCCCGACAGGGGAACAATGAGCAGTTCTTC. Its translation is CASSLYPRQGNNEQFF.

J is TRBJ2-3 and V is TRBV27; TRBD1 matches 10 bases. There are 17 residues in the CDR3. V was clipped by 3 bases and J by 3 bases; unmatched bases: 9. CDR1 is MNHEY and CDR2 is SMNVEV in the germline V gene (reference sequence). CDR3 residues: CASSFLGTGAPTDTQYF. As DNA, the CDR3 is TGTGCCAGCAGTTTCCTGGGGACAGGGGCCCCGACAGATACGCAGTATTTT.